This entry is about one T cell receptor beta chain. This sample was taken from a study of blood T cell repertoires in COVID-19. Study overall: COVID-19 samples, acute and convalescent, were from the United States, Italy and Spain. In each case, the material was cDNA or gDNA derived from T cells, B-cell-depleted T cells, or PBMCs.

Produced via immunoSEQ multiplex PCR; TCRdb's table is partial and in-frame only. The sample carries about 41,000 clones, nearly 90% recorded once. With 7 bases clipped from V and 7 bases from J, the junction kept 4 bases outside the gene matches. The CDR3 has 12 residues. The clonotype was recovered from a man between 60 and 75 years old with acute or convalescent COVID-19. Input material: peripheral blood. The genes are TRBV12-3 or TRBV12-4 and TRBJ1-3, with 7 bases lining up with TRBD1. Here the CDR3 DNA reads TGTGCCAGCAAGGGGGCCGGCAACACCATATATTTT. Protein: CASKGAGNTIYF.